This TCR beta chain appears in the sequencing data of a study of T-cell memory formation after mild COVID-19. As for the study in general: The TCR clusters were mostly specific to one donor.

CDR3 length: 15 residues. Looked up from germline, CDR1 is KGHSH and CDR2 is LQKENI. V gave up 5 bases and J gave up 2 bases; unmatched junction bases: 3. Study conclusions and caveats: Clones shrinking from day 15 to 85 showed even CD4/CD8 mixes; later expanders tilted CD4+. Certain responding clones were present in pre-infection memory, suggesting participation of cross-reactive memory.

Each CDR3 protein is one row after TCRdb ran MiXCR on the 5' RACE reads. The sample includes 250,000 to 400,000 distinct CDR3 sequences, 14% of them seen just once. On this clonotype: Its antigen is currently unknown.

What was sequenced was PBMCs or a T cell subset sorted from them (not recorded which). The chain carries TRBV18 and TRBJ1-6, with 7 bases aligning to TRBD1. The source of this sequence is a man younger than 30 who had mild COVID-19 (a few samples of this study predate the infection). Cell type and time point are not known. CDR3 amino acids: CASSSTGTYNSPLHF. In DNA form, the CDR3 reads TGTGCCAGCTCATCGACAGGGACCTATAATTCACCCCTCCACTTT.